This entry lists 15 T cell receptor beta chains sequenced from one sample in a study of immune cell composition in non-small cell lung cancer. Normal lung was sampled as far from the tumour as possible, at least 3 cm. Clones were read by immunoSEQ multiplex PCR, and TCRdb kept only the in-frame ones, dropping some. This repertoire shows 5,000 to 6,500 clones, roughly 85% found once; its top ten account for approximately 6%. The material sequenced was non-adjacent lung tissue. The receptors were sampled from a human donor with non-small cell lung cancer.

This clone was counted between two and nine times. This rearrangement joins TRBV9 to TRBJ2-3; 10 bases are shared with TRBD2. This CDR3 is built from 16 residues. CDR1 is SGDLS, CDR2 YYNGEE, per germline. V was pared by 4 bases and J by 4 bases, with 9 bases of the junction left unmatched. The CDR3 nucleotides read TGTGCCAGCAGCCCCCTCCTAGCGGGAGTCTCAGATACGCAGTATTTT. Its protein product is CASSPLLAGVSDTQYF.

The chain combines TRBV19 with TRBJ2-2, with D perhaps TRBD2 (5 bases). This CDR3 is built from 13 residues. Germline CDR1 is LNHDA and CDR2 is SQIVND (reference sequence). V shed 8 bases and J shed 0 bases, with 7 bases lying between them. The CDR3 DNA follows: TGTGCCAGTGCGGGCCCGAACACCGGGGAGCTGTTTTTT. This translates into CASAGPNTGELFF.

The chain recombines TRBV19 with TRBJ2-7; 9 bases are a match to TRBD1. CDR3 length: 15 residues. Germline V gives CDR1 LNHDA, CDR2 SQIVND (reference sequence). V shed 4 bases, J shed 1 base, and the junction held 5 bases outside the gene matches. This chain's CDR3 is CASSRAGTGSYEQYF. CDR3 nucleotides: TGTGCCAGTAGTAGAGCCGGGACAGGGTCCTACGAGCAGTACTTC.

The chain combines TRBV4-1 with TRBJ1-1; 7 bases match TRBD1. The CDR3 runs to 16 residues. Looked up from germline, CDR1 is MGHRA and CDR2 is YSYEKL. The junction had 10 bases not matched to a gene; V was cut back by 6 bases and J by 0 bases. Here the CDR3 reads CASRKTGDGVNTEAFF. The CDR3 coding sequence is TGCGCCAGCAGAAAAACAGGGGATGGCGTGAACACTGAAGCTTTCTTT.

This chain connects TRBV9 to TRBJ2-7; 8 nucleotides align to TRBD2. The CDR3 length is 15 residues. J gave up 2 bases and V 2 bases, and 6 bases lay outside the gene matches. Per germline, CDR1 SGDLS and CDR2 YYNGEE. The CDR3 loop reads CASSVGVAGTYEQYF. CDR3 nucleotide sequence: TGTGCCAGCAGCGTGGGTGTAGCGGGAACCTACGAGCAGTACTTC.

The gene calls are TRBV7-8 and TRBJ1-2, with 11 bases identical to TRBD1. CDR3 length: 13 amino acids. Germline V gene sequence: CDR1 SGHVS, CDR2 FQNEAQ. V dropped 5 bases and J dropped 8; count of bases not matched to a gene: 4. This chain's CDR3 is CASSRTGGDGYTF. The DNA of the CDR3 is TGTGCCAGCAGCCGGACAGGGGGCGACGGCTACACCTTC.

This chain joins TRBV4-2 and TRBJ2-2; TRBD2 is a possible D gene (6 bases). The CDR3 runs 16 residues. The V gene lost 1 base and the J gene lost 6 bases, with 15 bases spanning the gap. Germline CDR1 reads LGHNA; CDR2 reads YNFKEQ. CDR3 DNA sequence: TGTGCCAGCAGCCAAGTGGACGGGAGTGCGGCCGGGGAGCTGTTTTTT. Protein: CASSQVDGSAAGELFF.

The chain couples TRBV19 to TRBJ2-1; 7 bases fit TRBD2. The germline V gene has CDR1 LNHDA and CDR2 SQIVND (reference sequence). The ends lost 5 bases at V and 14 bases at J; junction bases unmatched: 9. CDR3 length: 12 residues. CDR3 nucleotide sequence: TGTGCCAGTAGTCTCTTGGCGGGAGTAAAGTTCTTC. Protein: CASSLLAGVKFF.

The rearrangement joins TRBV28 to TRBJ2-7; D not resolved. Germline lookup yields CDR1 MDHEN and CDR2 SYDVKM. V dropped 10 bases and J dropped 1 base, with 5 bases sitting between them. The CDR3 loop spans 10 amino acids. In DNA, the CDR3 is TGTGCCACCCTTTCCTACGAGCAGTACTTC. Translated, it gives CATLSYEQYF.

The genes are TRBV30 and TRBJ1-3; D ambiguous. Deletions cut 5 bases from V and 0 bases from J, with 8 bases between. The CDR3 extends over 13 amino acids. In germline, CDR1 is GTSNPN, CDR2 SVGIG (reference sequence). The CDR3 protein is CAWYRFSGNTIYF. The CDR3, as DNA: TGTGCCTGGTACAGATTCTCTGGAAACACCATATATTTT. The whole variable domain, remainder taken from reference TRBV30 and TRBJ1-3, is SQTIHQWPATLVQPVGSPLSLECTVEGTSNPNLYWYRQAAGRGLQLLFYSVGIGQISSEVPQNLSASRPQDRQFILSSKKLLLSDSGFYLCAWYRFSGNTIYFGEGSWLTVV.

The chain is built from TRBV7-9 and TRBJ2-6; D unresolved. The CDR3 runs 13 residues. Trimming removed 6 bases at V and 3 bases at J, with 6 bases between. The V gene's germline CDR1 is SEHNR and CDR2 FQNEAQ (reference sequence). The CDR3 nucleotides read TGTGCCAGCAGAGCCGGTGGGGCCAACGTCCTGACTTTC. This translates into CASRAGGANVLTF.

The CDR3 spells CASSSGLAGGQTQYF. CDR3 DNA sequence: TGTGCCAGCAGCTCGGGACTAGCGGGAGGGCAGACCCAGTACTTC. The chain recombines TRBV11-1 with TRBJ2-5, with 16 bases identical to TRBD2. Germline lookup yields CDR1 SGHAT and CDR2 FQDESV (reference sequence). CDR3 size: 15 residues. The V segment lost 4 bases and the J segment 6 bases; nucleotides outside the gene matches: 2.

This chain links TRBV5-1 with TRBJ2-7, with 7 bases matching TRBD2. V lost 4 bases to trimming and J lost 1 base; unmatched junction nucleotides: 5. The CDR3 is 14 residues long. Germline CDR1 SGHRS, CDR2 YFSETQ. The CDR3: CASSLGGRSYEQYF. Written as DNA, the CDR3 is TGCGCCAGCAGCCTGGGAGGGAGGTCCTACGAGCAGTACTTC.

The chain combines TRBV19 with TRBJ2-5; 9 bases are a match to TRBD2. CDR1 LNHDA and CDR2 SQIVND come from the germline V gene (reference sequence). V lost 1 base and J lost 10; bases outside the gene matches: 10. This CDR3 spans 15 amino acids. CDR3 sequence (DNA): TGTGCCAGTAGTATAGGGCCAGCGGGAGGCCTTGACCAGTACTTC. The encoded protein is CASSIGPAGGLDQYF.

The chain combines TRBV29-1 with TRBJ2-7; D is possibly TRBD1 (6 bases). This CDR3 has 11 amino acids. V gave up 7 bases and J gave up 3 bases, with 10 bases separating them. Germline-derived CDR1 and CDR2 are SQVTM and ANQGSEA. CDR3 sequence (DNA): TGCAGCGCTGCAGGGGACTACGAGCAGTACTTC. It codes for CSAAGDYEQYF.